The clone carrying this TCR beta chain was counted only a few times. What it recognizes is unknown. RNA extraction was followed by reverse transcription into cDNA, which acted as the sequencing template. The method was immunoSEQ multiplex PCR; TCRdb's version includes in-frame clones alone and lacks a portion of them. The sample carries about 160,000 clones, 65% recorded once. These data are taken from a study of CD8+ T cells in alopecia areata. The sample's treatment: oral pan-JAK inhibitor, 5-10 mg twice daily. Sorting from PBMCs produced CD4+ and CD8+ T cells. General study points: Greater clonality was observed in lesional scalp samples, especially alopecia totalis/universalis, versus normal scalp.

CDR1 and CDR2 from the germline V gene are SQVTM and ANQGSEA. The CDR3 has 14 amino acids. Deletions cut 5 bases from V and 1 base from J, with 9 bases between. The receptor's source is a human donor with alopecia areata. This rearrangement joins TRBV29-1 to TRBJ2-6, with D perhaps TRBD1 (5 bases). The specimen was CD4+ T cells sorted from blood, collected at week 4, from a patient treated with tofacitinib. The CDR3 sequence: CSVTQGSGANVLTF. For the CDR3, the DNA is TGCAGCGTTACTCAGGGATCTGGGGCCAACGTCCTGACTTTC.